This is a list of T cell receptor beta chains from one sample in a study of T cells in Graves' hyperthyroidism and ophthalmopathy. TCRdb used MiXCR to reprocess the multiplex PCR reads, holding one entry per CDR3 protein. The data show 500,000 to 600,000 distinct CDR3 sequences, 40% to 50% seen once. The specimen was peripheral blood or thyroid tissue (not recorded which). The origin of the receptors is an adult woman with Graves' disease, either hyperthyroidism or ophthalmopathy (not recorded which). The CDR3 runs from the conserved cysteine through the conserved F or W. A D gene is named only where the DNA matches it firmly. Part of the rows lack a size; the others show once, few, many or a class for expanded clones.

j_gene | abundance | v_gene | d_gene | CDR3nt | CDR3aa
TRBJ2-7 | many | TRBV19 | TRBD1 | TGTGCCAGTAAGGGACAGGCGTCCTACGAGCAGTACTTC | CASKGQASYEQYF
TRBJ1-3 | many | TRBV9 | TRBD1 | TGTGCCAGCAGCGTAGCTTTCGGACAGGGGGCTGGAGGAAACACCATATATTTT | CASSVAFGQGAGGNTIYF
TRBJ1-6 | many | TRBV30 | - | TGTGCCTGGAGGGAGAATTCACCCCTCCACTTT | CAWRENSPLHF
TRBJ1-5 | many | TRBV5-6 | TRBD1 | TGTGCCAGCAGCTCACAGGGGGCTTGGAATCAGCCCCAGCATTTT | CASSSQGAWNQPQHF
TRBJ1-2 | - | TRBV5-1 | - | TGTGCCAGCAGCCAAGGGACCTTCCCCGATGGCTACACCTTC | CASSQGTFPDGYTF
TRBJ1-4 | - | TRBV20-1 | - | TGCAGTGCTAAGGGGGTAACTAATGAAAAACTGTTTTTT | CSAKGVTNEKLFF
TRBJ2-7 | once | TRBV29-1 | - | TGCAGCGTTCCCGGGCGCCTGGGCGAGCAGTACTTC | CSVPGRLGEQYF
TRBJ1-2 | - | TRBV28 | - | TGTGCCAGCAGTGAACGGATGCTACCCTTGAACTATGGCTACACCTTC | CASSERMLPLNYGYTF
TRBJ1-3 | many | TRBV10-3 | - | TGTGCCATCACTGCAGGCCCCAAGAGCTCTGGAAACACCATATATTTT | CAITAGPKSSGNTIYF
TRBJ1-3 | - | TRBV7-2 | - | TGTGCCAGCAGCGTGGACCGCAACTCTGGAAACACCATATATTTT | CASSVDRNSGNTIYF
TRBJ2-1 | once | TRBV10-3 | TRBD2 | TGTGCCACCATGGGACTAGCGGGGAGTGTCAATGAGCAGTTCTTC | CATMGLAGSVNEQFF
TRBJ1-4 | - | TRBV7-9 | TRBD1 | TGTGCCAGCAGCCACCGGGACAGGAAACCTGAAAAACTGTTTTTT | CASSHRDRKPEKLFF
TRBJ1-2 | many | TRBV29-1 | - | TGCAGCGCTGAGTTTATGGGAGGGACCAACTATGGCTACACCTTC | CSAEFMGGTNYGYTF
TRBJ1-1 | many | TRBV29-1 | - | TGCCGTGGGCAATTTAACACTGAAGCTTTCTTT | CRGQFNTEAFF
TRBJ1-3 | - | TRBV10-3 | TRBD1 | TGTGCCATCAGTAGGACAGGTGGAAACACCATATATTTT | CAISRTGGNTIYF
TRBJ1-1 | - | TRBV11-2 | - | TGTGCCAGCAGCTTAGTGGGATCCGGGACCTTGAACACTGAAGCTTTCTTT | CASSLVGSGTLNTEAFF
TRBJ1-1 | once | TRBV20-1 | - | TGCAGTGCTAGGAGGGCAGGCCCGAACACTGAAGCTTTCTTT | CSARRAGPNTEAFF
TRBJ2-3 | few | TRBV2 | - | TGTGCCAGCAGCGAGGAGGCCCCGACACACACAGATACGCAGTATTTT | CASSEEAPTHTDTQYF
TRBJ2-5 | - | TRBV25-1 | - | TGTGCCAGCACTCCCGGGAGACAAGAGACCCAGTACTTC | CASTPGRQETQYF
TRBJ2-7 | - | TRBV29-1 | TRBD2 | TGCAGGTCTAGCGGAGGGCCCTACGAGCAGTACTTC | CRSSGGPYEQYF
TRBJ2-7 | many | TRBV7-9 | TRBD2 | TGCGCCAGCAGCCCTCGGACTAGCGGGGCCTACGAGCAGTACTTC | CASSPRTSGAYEQYF
TRBJ2-1 | many | TRBV7-3 | TRBD2 | TGTGCCAGCAGCTTACTAGCGGGAGACAATGAGCAGTTCTTC | CASSLLAGDNEQFF
TRBJ1-4 | - | TRBV7-2 | - | TGTGCCAGCAGCTCAAGAGGAGCAGGGGAAGGAAAACTGTTTTTT | CASSSRGAGEGKLFF
TRBJ1-3 | - | TRBV7-9 | - | TGTGCCAGCAGCGCGACAGGATTCGGAAACACCATATATTTT | CASSATGFGNTIYF
TRBJ2-7 | many | TRBV29-1 | TRBD2 | TGCAGCGTTGAAGGGGCCCTGACTAGCGGGGGACGATACGAGCAGTACTTC | CSVEGALTSGGRYEQYF
TRBJ2-7 | many | TRBV5-1 | - | TGCGCCAGCAGCTTGGACGAGGACGAGCAGTACTTC | CASSLDEDEQYF